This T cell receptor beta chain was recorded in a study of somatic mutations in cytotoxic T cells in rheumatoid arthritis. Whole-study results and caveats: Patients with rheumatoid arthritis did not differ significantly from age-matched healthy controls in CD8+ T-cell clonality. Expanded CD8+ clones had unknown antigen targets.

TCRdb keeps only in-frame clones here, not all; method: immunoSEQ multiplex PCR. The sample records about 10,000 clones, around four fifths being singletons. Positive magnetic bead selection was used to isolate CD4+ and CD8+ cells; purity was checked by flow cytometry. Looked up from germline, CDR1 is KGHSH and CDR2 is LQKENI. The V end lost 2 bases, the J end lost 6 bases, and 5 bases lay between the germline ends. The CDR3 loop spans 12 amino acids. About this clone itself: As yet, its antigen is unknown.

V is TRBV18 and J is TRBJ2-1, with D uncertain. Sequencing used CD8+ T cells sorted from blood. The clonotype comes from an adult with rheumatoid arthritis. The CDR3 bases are TGTGCCAGCTCACCAAGGGTCAATGAGCAGTTCTTC. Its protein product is CASSPRVNEQFF. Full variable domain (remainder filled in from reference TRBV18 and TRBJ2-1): NAGVMQNPRHLVRRRGQEARLRCSPMKGHSHVYWYRQLPEEGLKFMVYLQKENIIDESGMPKERFSAEFPKEGPSILRIQQVVRGDSAAYFCASSPRVNEQFFGPGTRLTVL.